This T cell receptor beta chain emerged from a study of T cells in Graves' hyperthyroidism and ophthalmopathy. CDR1 SGHTA and CDR2 FQGTGA come from the germline V gene. The CDR3 has 12 residues. Trimming took off 2 bases at V and 17 bases at J, with 13 bases between the two ends. Regions amplified from RNA transcripts were the TCR beta CDR3 regions. An initial round of RT-PCR targeting the TCR CDR3 relied on the HTBI primer set. TCRdb re-called the multiplex PCR reads with MiXCR, one entry per CDR3 protein. The table includes more than 500,000 distinct CDR3 sequences, just over 45% detected once. This TCR was recovered from an adult woman with Graves' disease, either hyperthyroidism or ophthalmopathy (not recorded which). The chain employs TRBV7-3 and TRBJ1-6, with no clear D. Specimen: peripheral blood or thyroid tissue (not recorded which). The CDR3, as DNA: TGTGCCAGCAGCTTAGCGGGAGGTTATTTCCACTTT. Translating gives CASSLAGGYFHF.